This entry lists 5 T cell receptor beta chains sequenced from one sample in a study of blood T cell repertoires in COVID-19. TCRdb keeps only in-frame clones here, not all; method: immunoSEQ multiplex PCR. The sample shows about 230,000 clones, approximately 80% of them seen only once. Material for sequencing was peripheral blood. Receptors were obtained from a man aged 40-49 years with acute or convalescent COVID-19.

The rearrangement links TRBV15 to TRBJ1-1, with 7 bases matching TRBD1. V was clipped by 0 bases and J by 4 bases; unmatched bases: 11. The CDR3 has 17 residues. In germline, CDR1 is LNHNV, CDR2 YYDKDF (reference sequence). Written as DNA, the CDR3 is TGTGCCACCAGCAGAGATTTAGGAGGGGGCGAGGGCACTGAAGCTTTCTTT. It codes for CATSRDLGGGEGTEAFF.

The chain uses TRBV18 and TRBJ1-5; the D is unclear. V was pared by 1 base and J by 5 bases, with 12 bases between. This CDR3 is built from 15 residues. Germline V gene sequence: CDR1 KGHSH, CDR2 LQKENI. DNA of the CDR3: TGTGCCAGCTCACCACGGAGAGGGCCTGATCAGCCCCAGCATTTT. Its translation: CASSPRRGPDQPQHF.

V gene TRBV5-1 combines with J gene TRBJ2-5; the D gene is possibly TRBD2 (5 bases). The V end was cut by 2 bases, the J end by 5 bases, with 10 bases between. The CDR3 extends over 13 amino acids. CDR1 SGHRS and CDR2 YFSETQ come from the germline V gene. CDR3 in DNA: TGCGCCAGCAGCTTCACTTCGGGGGAGACCCAGTACTTC. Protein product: CASSFTSGETQYF.

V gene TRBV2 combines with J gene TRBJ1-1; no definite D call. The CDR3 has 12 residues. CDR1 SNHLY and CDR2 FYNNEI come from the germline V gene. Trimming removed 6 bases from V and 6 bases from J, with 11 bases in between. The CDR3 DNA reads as TGTGCCAGCAGGTCCGAGGGAGCTGAAGCTTTCTTT. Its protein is CASRSEGAEAFF.

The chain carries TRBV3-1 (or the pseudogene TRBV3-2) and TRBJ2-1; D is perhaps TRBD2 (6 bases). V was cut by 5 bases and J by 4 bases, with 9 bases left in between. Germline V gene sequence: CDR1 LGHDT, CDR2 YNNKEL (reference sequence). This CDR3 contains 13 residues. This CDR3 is CASSLLAYNEQFF. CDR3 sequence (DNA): TGTGCCAGCAGCTTGCTAGCGTACAATGAGCAGTTCTTC.